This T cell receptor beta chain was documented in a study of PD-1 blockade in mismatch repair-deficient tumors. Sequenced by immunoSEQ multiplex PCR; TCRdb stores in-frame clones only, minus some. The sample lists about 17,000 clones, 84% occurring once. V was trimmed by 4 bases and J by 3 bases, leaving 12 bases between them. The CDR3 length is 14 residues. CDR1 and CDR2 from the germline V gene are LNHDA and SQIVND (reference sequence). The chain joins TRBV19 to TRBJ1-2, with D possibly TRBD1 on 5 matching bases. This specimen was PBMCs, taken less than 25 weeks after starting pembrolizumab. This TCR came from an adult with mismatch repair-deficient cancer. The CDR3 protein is CASSRGGSDYGYTF. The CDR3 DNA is TGTGCCAGTAGTAGGGGGGGGTCGGACTATGGCTACACCTTC.